Reported below is one TCR beta chain. Antigen unknown. A second about 7 to 11 cycle PCR used barcoded and J-beta primers. Unique molecular identifiers of 12 random nucleotides labeled each cDNA. Sequencing yielded, for each sample, at least 2.5 million paired-end reads carrying CDR3. TCRdb independently ran MiXCR on the 5' RACE reads; one entry per CDR3 protein. The sample lists about 1,800,000 distinct CDR3 sequences, under 30% occurring once. The CDR3 runs to 16 residues. CDR1 is SGHKS and CDR2 is YYEKEE in the germline V gene (reference sequence). V was shortened by 4 bases and J by 6 bases, with 20 bases between the two germline ends. The data derive from a study of blood T cells in healthy people across ages. Study-wide context: T cells yielded about one barcoded beta molecule per two cells through template switching. Overall study results and limits: Per million T cells, TCR beta diversity dropped about linearly as age rose.

The sample taken for sequencing was blood. The rearrangement links TRBV5-5 to TRBJ2-1, with a weak D call TRBD2 (6 bases). The receptor comes from a woman aged 25 to 39 in good health. The CDR3 DNA reads as TGTGCCAGCAGCAGTGGTGGGGACTTGACGACCAATGAGCAGTTCTTC. Residues: CASSSGGDLTTNEQFF. The whole variable domain, filled in from reference TRBV5-5 and TRBJ2-1, reads DAGVTQSPTHLIKTRGQQVTLRCSPISGHKSVSWYQQVLGQGPQFIFQYYEKEERGRGNFPDRFSARQFPNYSSELNVNALLLGDSALYLCASSSGGDLTTNEQFFGPGTRLTVL.